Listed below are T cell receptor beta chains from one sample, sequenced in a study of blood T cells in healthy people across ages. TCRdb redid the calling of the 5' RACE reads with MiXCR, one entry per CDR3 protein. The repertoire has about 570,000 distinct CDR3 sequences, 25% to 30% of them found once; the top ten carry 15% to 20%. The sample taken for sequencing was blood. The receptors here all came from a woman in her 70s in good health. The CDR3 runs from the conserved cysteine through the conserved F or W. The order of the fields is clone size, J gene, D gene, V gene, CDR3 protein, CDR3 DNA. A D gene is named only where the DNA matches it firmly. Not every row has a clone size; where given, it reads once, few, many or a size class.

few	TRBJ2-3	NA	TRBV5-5	CASSLEQVADTQYF	TGTGCCAGCAGCTTGGAACAGGTGGCAGATACGCAGTATTTT
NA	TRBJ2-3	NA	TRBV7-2	CASSLGDKPDTQYF	TGTGCCAGCAGCTTAGGGGACAAACCAGATACGCAGTATTTT
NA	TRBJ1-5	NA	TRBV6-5	CASSLTDAGQPQHF	TGTGCCAGCAGTCTAACGGACGCGGGTCAGCCCCAGCATTTT
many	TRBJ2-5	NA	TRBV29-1	CSVDGLWETQYF	TGCAGCGTTGACGGCCTATGGGAGACCCAGTACTTC
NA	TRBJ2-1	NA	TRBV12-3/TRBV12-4	CASSFPVQGGGEQFF	TGTGCCAGCAGTTTCCCGGTACAGGGGGGGGGTGAGCAGTTCTTC
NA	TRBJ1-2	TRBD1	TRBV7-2	CASSLDRGRSYGYTF	TGTGCCAGCAGCTTAGACAGGGGGCGCTCCTATGGCTACACCTTC
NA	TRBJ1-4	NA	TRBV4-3	CASSQESSAGVIATNEKLFF	TGCGCCAGCAGCCAAGAGTCCTCGGCAGGGGTTATTGCAACTAATGAAAAACTGTTTTTT
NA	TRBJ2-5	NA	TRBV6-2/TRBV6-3	CVSSSTEETQYF	TGTGTCAGCAGTTCCACAGAGGAGACCCAGTACTTC
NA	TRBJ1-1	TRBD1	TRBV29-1	CSVKGPQGARNTEAFF	TGCAGCGTGAAGGGGCCACAGGGGGCTCGAAACACTGAAGCTTTCTTT
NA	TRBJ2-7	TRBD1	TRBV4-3	CASSQAGTANREQYF	TGCGCCAGCAGCCAGGCCGGGACAGCGAACCGTGAGCAGTACTTC
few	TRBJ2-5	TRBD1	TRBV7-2	CASSYDPGQIQETQYF	TGTGCCAGCAGCTACGACCCGGGACAGATCCAAGAGACCCAGTACTTC
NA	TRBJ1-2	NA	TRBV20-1	CSARVPGGNGYTF	TGCAGTGCTAGAGTTCCGGGGGGCAATGGCTACACCTTC
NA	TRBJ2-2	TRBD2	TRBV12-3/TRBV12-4	CASSSNLGTSGNTGELFF	TGTGCCAGCAGCTCTAACCTCGGGACTAGCGGGAACACCGGGGAGCTGTTTTTT
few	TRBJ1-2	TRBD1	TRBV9	CASSVEPLGTVYGYTF	TGTGCCAGCAGCGTAGAGCCCCTGGGGACAGTCTATGGCTACACCTTC
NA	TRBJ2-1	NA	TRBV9	CASSRIGVSSYNEQFF	TGTGCCAGCAGCAGGATAGGGGTGAGCTCCTACAATGAGCAGTTCTTC
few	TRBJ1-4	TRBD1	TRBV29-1	CSAVGQGLGEKLFF	TGCAGCGCCGTAGGACAGGGGCTGGGTGAAAAACTGTTTTTT
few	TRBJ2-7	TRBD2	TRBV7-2	CASSLYGLAGTYEQYF	TGTGCCAGCAGCTTATATGGGCTAGCGGGGACCTACGAGCAGTACTTC